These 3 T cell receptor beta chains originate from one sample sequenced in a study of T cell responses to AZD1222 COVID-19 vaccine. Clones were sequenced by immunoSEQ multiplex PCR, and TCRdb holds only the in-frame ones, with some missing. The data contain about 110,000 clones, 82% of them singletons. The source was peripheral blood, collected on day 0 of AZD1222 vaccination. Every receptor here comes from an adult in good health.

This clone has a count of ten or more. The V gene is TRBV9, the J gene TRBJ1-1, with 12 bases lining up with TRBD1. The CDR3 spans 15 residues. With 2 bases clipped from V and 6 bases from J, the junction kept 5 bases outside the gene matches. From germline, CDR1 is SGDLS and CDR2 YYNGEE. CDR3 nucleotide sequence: TGTGCCAGCAGCGTGTCGGGACAGGGGGCGGCTGAAGCTTTCTTT. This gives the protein CASSVSGQGAAEAFF.

CDR3 in amino acids: CASSLGGGFTDTQYF. The CDR3 DNA reads as TGTGCCAGTAGCCTTGGGGGTGGGTTCACAGATACGCAGTATTTT. The genes are TRBV19 and TRBJ2-3, with D perhaps being TRBD1 or TRBD2 (5 bases each). V lost 6 bases and J 2 bases, leaving 15 bases between the germline ends. The CDR3 runs 15 residues. Germline V CDR1 and CDR2: LNHDA, SQIVND (reference sequence).

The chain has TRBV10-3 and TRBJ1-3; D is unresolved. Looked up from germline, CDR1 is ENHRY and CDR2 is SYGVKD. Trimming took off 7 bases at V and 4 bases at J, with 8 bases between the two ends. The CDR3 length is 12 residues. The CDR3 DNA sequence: TGTGCCATCAAACTCGAGGGAAACACCATATATTTT. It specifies CAIKLEGNTIYF.